This passage covers 12 T cell receptor beta chains from one sample sequenced in a study of OX40 agonist ivuxolimab in advanced cancers. Some clones are missing from TCRdb's copy, which holds only in-frame ones; the method was immunoSEQ multiplex PCR. The sample comprises approximately 32,000 clones, approximately 85% of which are singletons, and under 70% rests with the top ten. The specimen comprised CD4+ or CD8+ T cells sorted from blood, sampled in a trial of the OX40 agonist ivuxolimab. The source is an adult with an advanced solid tumor such as melanoma, head and neck, liver or kidney cancer.

The sample holds one count of this clone. This chain joins TRBV9 and TRBJ2-3; no firm D call. CDR1 SGDLS and CDR2 YYNGEE come from the germline V gene. The V end lost 0 bases, the J end lost 0 bases, and 8 bases lay between the germline ends. The CDR3 spans 15 residues. The CDR3 DNA reads as TGTGCCAGCAGCGTAGGAACTGCTAGCACAGATACGCAGTATTTT. It codes for CASSVGTASTDTQYF.

The table lists this clone with a few counts. This CDR3 reads CASSVEVGSDTQYF. In DNA, the CDR3 is TGTGCCAGCAGCGTAGAGGTGGGTTCGGATACGCAGTATTTT. This sequence joins TRBV9 and TRBJ2-3; D gene ambiguous. CDR3 length: 14 amino acids. Germline CDR1 reads SGDLS; CDR2 reads YYNGEE. V was cut by 0 bases and J by 6 bases, with 11 bases left in between.

V usage is TRBV4-3 and J usage is TRBJ2-7, with 8 bases that match TRBD1. CDR3 length equals 14 residues. Germline trimming cut 4 bases from V and 2 bases from J; bases unmatched to any gene: 4. Germline V CDR1 and CDR2: LGHNA, YSLEER. The CDR3 loop is CASSPGQGAYEQYF. For the CDR3, the DNA is TGCGCCAGCAGCCCCGGACAGGGAGCCTACGAGCAGTACTTC.

This clone was found once. The genes are TRBV4-3 and TRBJ1-6; the D gene is possibly TRBD1 (5 bases). Germline CDR1 is LGHNA and CDR2 is YSLEER. The CDR3 is 16 residues long. V was cut by 0 bases and J by 9 bases, with 15 bases left in between. CDR3 nucleotide sequence: TGCGCCAGCAGCCAAGATCAGCAGGGTCACTCTTCACCCCTCCACTTT. Its protein product is CASSQDQQGHSSPLHF.

J is TRBJ2-3 and V is TRBV7-9; 13 bases are a match to TRBD2. CDR1 SEHNR and CDR2 FQNEAQ come from the germline V gene (reference sequence). CDR3 size: 16 residues. With 5 bases clipped from V and 5 bases from J, the junction kept 7 bases outside the gene matches. CDR3 protein: CASSIRLAGGVDTQYF. The CDR3 coding sequence is TGTGCCAGCAGCATCCGACTAGCGGGGGGCGTAGATACGCAGTATTTT.

The J gene is TRBJ2-1, the V gene TRBV11-3, with TRBD2 identical over 11 bases. Germline CDR1 and CDR2: SGHNT and YENEEA. This CDR3 has 15 residues. With V trimmed by 5 bases and J by 8 bases, 8 bases remained unmatched. CDR3: CASSPGASGGHEQFF. In nucleotides, the CDR3 is TGTGCCAGCAGCCCCGGGGCTAGCGGGGGGCATGAGCAGTTCTTC.

This clone occurred once. The V call is TRBV6-5, the J call TRBJ2-1; D remains unclear. CDR1 MNHEY and CDR2 SVGAGI come from the germline V gene. The ends were cut back, 0 bases at V and 7 bases at J, with 10 bases in the middle. This CDR3 region has 14 residues. CDR3 nucleotide sequence: TGTGCCAGCAGTTACTCGGGGTTAGTAAATGAGCAGTTCTTC. It is translated as CASSYSGLVNEQFF.

The V call is TRBV27, the J call TRBJ1-3; 7 bases line up with TRBD1. This CDR3 has 20 residues. With V trimmed by 5 bases and J by 2 bases, 21 bases remained unmatched. The germline gives CDR1 MNHEY, CDR2 SMNVEV (reference sequence). As DNA, the CDR3 is TGTGCCAGCAGTACCCTGGACCCTTCAACAGGGGAAGGGCCTGGAAACACCATATATTTT. It yields the protein CASSTLDPSTGEGPGNTIYF.

Notes on this clone: The same CDR3 arises from other DNA sequences in this sample as well. This chain connects TRBV28 to TRBJ2-3, with no clear D. The CDR3 is 12 amino acids. In germline, CDR1 is MDHEN, CDR2 SYDVKM. Trimming removed 3 bases from V and 5 bases from J, with 6 bases in between. The CDR3 bases are TGTGCCAGCAGTTTTATAGGAGATACGCAGTATTTT. This encodes CASSFIGDTQYF.

The rearrangement links TRBV6-6 to TRBJ2-7, with TRBD2 as a possible D gene (7 bases). The ends were cut back, 2 bases at V and 5 bases at J, with 10 bases in the middle. In germline, CDR1 is MNHNY, CDR2 SVGAGI (reference sequence). The CDR3 has 13 amino acids. CDR3 DNA: TGTGCCAGCAGTTACGGGGGGGCGGACGAGCAGTACTTC. Protein: CASSYGGADEQYF.

The rearrangement joins TRBV27 to TRBJ2-2, with TRBD1 as a possible D gene (6 bases). Trimming took 6 bases from V and 0 from J, leaving 11 bases between them. CDR3 size: 15 residues. The germline V gene encodes CDR1 MNHEY and CDR2 SMNVEV (reference sequence). The CDR3 reads CASSTWDTNTGELFF. The CDR3 DNA follows: TGTGCCAGCAGCACCTGGGACACGAACACCGGGGAGCTGTTTTTT.

The rearrangement links TRBV19 to TRBJ2-1, with 7 positions matching TRBD1. The CDR3 totals 16 residues. Trimming at V came to 6 bases and at J to 1 base, leaving 9 bases not matched to a gene. Germline assignment: CDR1 LNHDA and CDR2 SQIVND (reference sequence). CDR3: CASRITGAGSYNEQFF. The CDR3 bases are TGTGCCAGTAGGATTACAGGGGCAGGGTCCTACAATGAGCAGTTCTTC.